The clone carrying this T cell receptor beta chain was found many times. Different DNA sequences within this sample yield the same CDR3. The data belong to a study of shared clonotypes between healthy human individuals. V was pared by 1 base and J by 5 bases, with 8 bases of the junction left unmatched. The CDR3 contains 16 residues. The germline V gene encodes CDR1 SGHTA and CDR2 FQGTGA. Study donors comprised healthy, HIV-negative adults devoid of recent acute infection or vaccination. Authors' data handling: Filtering differed since immunoSEQ provided only junctions, with no quality scores. Only in-frame clones appear in the TCRdb table, and some are missing; sequencing was by immunoSEQ multiplex PCR. The V and J calls and clone size come from that table; D and trimming were worked out from the DNA. Counted here are more than 400,000 clones, roughly 80% occurring once; the ten biggest clones make up roughly 13%.

J is TRBJ2-1 and V is TRBV7-3, with TRBD2 matching 7 bases. The sequenced sample was PBMCs. The clonotype comes from a woman aged 35 to 49 in good health. Some clones in this sample may be carry-over from other donors' samples. This chain's CDR3 is CASSLMLAETDNEQFF. In nucleotides, the CDR3 is TGTGCCAGCAGCTTAATGCTAGCGGAGACGGACAATGAGCAGTTCTTC.